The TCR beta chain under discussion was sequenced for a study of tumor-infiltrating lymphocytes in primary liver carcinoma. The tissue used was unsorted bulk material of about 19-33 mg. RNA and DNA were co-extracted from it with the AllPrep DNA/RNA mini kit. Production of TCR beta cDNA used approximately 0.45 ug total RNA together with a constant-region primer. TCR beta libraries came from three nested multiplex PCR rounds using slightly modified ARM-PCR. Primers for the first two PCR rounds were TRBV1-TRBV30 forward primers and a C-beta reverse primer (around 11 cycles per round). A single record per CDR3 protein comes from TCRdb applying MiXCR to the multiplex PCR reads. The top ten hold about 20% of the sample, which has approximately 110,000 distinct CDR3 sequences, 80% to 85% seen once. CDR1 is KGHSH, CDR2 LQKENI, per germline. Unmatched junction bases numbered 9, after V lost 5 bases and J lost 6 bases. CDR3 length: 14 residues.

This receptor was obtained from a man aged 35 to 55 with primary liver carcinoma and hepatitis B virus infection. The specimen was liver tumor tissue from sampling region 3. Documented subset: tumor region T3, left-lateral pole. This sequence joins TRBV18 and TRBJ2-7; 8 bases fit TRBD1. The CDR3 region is CASSKRQGLGEQYF. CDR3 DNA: TGTGCCAGCTCAAAGAGACAGGGGCTAGGCGAGCAGTACTTC.